In this sample, the clone carrying this T cell receptor (beta chain) turned up a few times. The antigen is undetermined. This record belongs to a study of early T cells in non-severe SARS-CoV-2 infection. Overall study: Sequenced bulk RNA came from whole blood that was unsorted, and chains were unpaired.

The trim removed 2 bases at V and 0 bases at J, leaving 2 bases unmatched. Germline CDR1 DFQATT, CDR2 SNEGSKA (reference sequence). CDR3 length equals 15 residues. Findings and caveats of the study: VDJdb matching favored anti-spike CD8 responses, missing private and CD4 specificities.

TCRdb itself ran the 5' RACE reads through MiXCR, one entry per CDR3 protein. The sample lists over 50,000 distinct CDR3 sequences; less than 14% were seen once. Material: whole blood. This receptor was taken from an adult who was a healthcare worker with PCR-confirmed SARS-CoV-2 infection or an uninfected control (not recorded which). This rearrangement joins TRBV20-1 to TRBJ2-3, with 10 bases that match TRBD2. The CDR3 coding sequence is TGCAGTGCTAGACTAGCGGGGGTGAGCACAGATACGCAGTATTTT. It translates to CSARLAGVSTDTQYF.